One T cell receptor beta chain is described in this entry. No antigen is known for it. Assay: immunoSEQ multiplex PCR; the TCRdb copy retains only in-frame clones and omits some. The table lists about 45,000 clones, 85% to 90% of them singletons, with roughly 2.3% in the top ten. CDR3 length: 12 residues. Germline CDR1 is SGDLS and CDR2 is YYNGEE. The trim removed 3 bases at V and 5 bases at J, leaving 1 base unmatched. The data derive from a study of lymphopenia after photon versus proton radiotherapy. The study, taken as a whole, reports: Photon-treated patients lost naive T cells and TCR diversity; proton-treated stayed stable. Post-nadir TCR diversity decline inversely tracked overall survival among those who died. Better survival with proton therapy was suggested as possible, not demonstrated.

This TCR was recovered from a man aged 40-50 years with gastric cancer. The sequencing here drew on peripheral blood, taken from a patient treated with photon-based radiotherapy. The rearrangement joins TRBV9 to TRBJ1-2; 7 positions agree with TRBD1. CDR3 DNA sequence: TGTGCCAGCAGCGAGGGACAGTATGGCTACACCTTC. It is translated as CASSEGQYGYTF. Full variable domain (outside the CDR3, taken from reference TRBV9 and TRBJ1-2): DSGVTQTPKHLITATGQRVTLRCSPRSGDLSVYWYQQSLDQGLQFLIQYYNGEERAKGNILERFSAQQFPDLHSELNLSSLELGDSALYFCASSEGQYGYTFGSGTRLTVV.